Below, 13 T cell receptor beta chains from the same sample are listed, as sequenced in a study of T cells in Graves' hyperthyroidism and ophthalmopathy. Researchers amplified the TCR beta CDR3 regions from RNA transcripts. First-round RT-PCR targeting the TCR CDR3 was performed with the HTBI primer set. TCRdb called the multiplex PCR reads again in MiXCR, with one record for every CDR3 protein. The table includes about 560,000 distinct CDR3 sequences, approximately 15% detected once. Material for sequencing was blood. The receptors come from a woman under 30 with Graves' hyperthyroidism.

A few counts support this clonotype. The V and J genes are TRBV7-6 and TRBJ2-5; D may be TRBD2 (6 bases). Trimming pared 2 bases from V and 0 bases from J, leaving 13 bases between. The CDR3 totals 16 residues. Germline V gives CDR1 SGHVS, CDR2 FNYEAQ. The CDR3 reads CASSLRLRGDQETQYF. In nucleotides, the CDR3 is TGTGCCAGCAGCTTAAGGTTGCGGGGAGACCAAGAGACCCAGTACTTC.

This clonotype was counted only a few times. This rearrangement joins TRBV20-1 to TRBJ2-2; D perhaps matches TRBD2 (5 bases). The CDR3 covers 16 residues. V was cut by 4 bases and J by 3 bases, with 18 bases left in between. Germline values: CDR1 DFQATT, CDR2 SNEGSKA (reference sequence). In DNA form, the CDR3 reads TGCAGTGCTACAGGAGATACTAGAGGATACACCGGGGAGCTGTTTTTT. Its translation: CSATGDTRGYTGELFF.

The rearrangement uses TRBV7-9 and TRBJ1-2, with 7 nucleotides matching TRBD1. The CDR3 covers 13 residues. Looked up from germline, CDR1 is SEHNR and CDR2 is FQNEAQ (reference sequence). V was pared by 2 bases and J by 5 bases, with 2 bases of the junction left unmatched. CDR3: CASSLTGEYGYTF. CDR3 nucleotides: TGTGCCAGCAGCTTAACAGGGGAGTATGGCTACACCTTC.

There are many counts of this clonotype. The rearrangement joins TRBV11-3 to TRBJ1-1; D perhaps matches TRBD1 (6 bases). V lost 5 bases to trimming and J lost 1 base, with 11 bases between them. Germline loops: CDR1 SGHNT, CDR2 YENEEA. This CDR3 comprises 14 residues. CDR3 residues: CASSPLTGNTEAFF. The CDR3 DNA is TGTGCCAGCAGCCCGCTGACAGGGAACACTGAAGCTTTCTTT.

This clonotype was seen repeatedly, ten times or more. The chain carries TRBV20-1 and TRBJ2-1, with D perhaps TRBD2 (5 bases). Germline CDR1 reads DFQATT; CDR2 reads SNEGSKA (reference sequence). The length of the CDR3 is 12 residues. The ends were cut back, 5 bases at V and 8 bases at J, with 13 bases in the middle. In DNA form, the CDR3 reads TGCAGTGCTCGAACCCTAGCAGATGAGCAGTTCTTC. This sequence encodes CSARTLADEQFF.

This clonotype was counted only a few times. The chain links TRBV14 to TRBJ1-2; no clear D gene. Trimming stripped 4 bases from V and 4 bases from J, with 13 bases between. CDR1 is SGHDN, CDR2 FVKESK, per germline. This CDR3 region has 14 residues. In nucleotides, the CDR3 is TGTGCCAGCAGCCCCACTTCCAGCCCCTATGGCTACACCTTC. This gives the protein CASSPTSSPYGYTF.

This clonotype was counted between two and nine times. This sequence joins TRBV24-1 and TRBJ2-3; D ambiguous. The length of the CDR3 is 13 residues. Germline V lookup: CDR1 KGHDR, CDR2 SFDVKD. Trimming removed 3 bases at V and 2 bases at J, with 5 bases between. Here the CDR3 DNA reads TGTGCCACCAGTGATGATTTCACAGATACGCAGTATTTT. Translated, it gives CATSDDFTDTQYF.

The chain is built from TRBV7-9 and TRBJ1-1, with 7 bases fitting TRBD1. CDR3 length: 15 amino acids. Looked up from germline, CDR1 is SEHNR and CDR2 is FQNEAQ (reference sequence). V shed 1 base, J shed 1 base, and the junction held 3 bases outside the gene matches. In nucleotides, the CDR3 is TGTGCCAGCAGCTTAGGCGAGGGGGCGAACACTGAAGCTTTCTTT. Residues: CASSLGEGANTEAFF.

The V call is TRBV3-1, the J call TRBJ1-4; 10 positions agree with TRBD1. The trim removed 0 bases at V and 8 bases at J, leaving 6 bases unmatched. The CDR3 sequence is 16 residues long. CDR1 is LGHDT, CDR2 YNNKEL, per germline (reference sequence). The chain's CDR3 is CASSQESGTGAEKLFF. CDR3 in DNA: TGTGCCAGCAGCCAAGAATCCGGGACAGGGGCAGAAAAACTGTTTTTT. The full variable domain, its missing parts supplied by reference TRBV3-1 and TRBJ1-4, is DTAVSQTPKYLVTQMGNDKSIKCEQNLGHDTMYWYKQDSKKFLKIMFSYNNKELIINETVPNRFSPKSPDKAHLNLHINSLELGDSAVYFCASSQESGTGAEKLFFGSGTQLSVL.

This chain uses TRBV25-1 with TRBJ2-5; perhaps D is TRBD1 or TRBD2 (5 bases each). The V and J ends lost 7 bases and 1 base respectively, with 13 bases between them. Looked up from germline, CDR1 is MGHDK and CDR2 is SYGVNS. The length of the CDR3 is 14 residues. CDR3 DNA: TGTGCCAGCACCGAAGGGGAGCTCCAAGAGACCCAGTACTTC. It codes for CASTEGELQETQYF.

This clonotype was counted between two and nine times. The V call is TRBV20-1, the J call TRBJ2-5, with D possibly matching TRBD1 (5 bases). This CDR3 is built from 14 residues. Trimming shortened V by 3 bases and J by 5 bases, and 16 bases separated the two germline ends. Per germline, CDR1 DFQATT and CDR2 SNEGSKA (reference sequence). CDR3 in DNA: TGCAGTGCTAGCATGTGGGGCGGTCAGGAGACCCAGTACTTC. Translating it yields CSASMWGGQETQYF.

The chain uses TRBV20-1 and TRBJ2-1, with D perhaps given as TRBD1 or TRBD2 (5 bases each). The V end lost 0 bases, the J end lost 0 bases, and 9 bases lay between the germline ends. This CDR3 has 15 amino acids. Per the germline V gene, CDR1 is DFQATT and CDR2 is SNEGSKA (reference sequence). CDR3 loop: CSARDLGGSYNEQFF. The CDR3, as DNA: TGCAGTGCTAGAGATCTTGGGGGCTCCTACAATGAGCAGTTCTTC.

A few counts support this clonotype. This rearrangement joins TRBV20-1 to TRBJ2-1; 10 bases are a match to TRBD2. CDR1 DFQATT and CDR2 SNEGSKA come from the germline V gene (reference sequence). This CDR3 is 14 amino acids long. The V gene end was trimmed by 6 bases and the J gene end by 4 bases; junction bases not matched to a gene: 6. The DNA of the CDR3 is TGCAGTGCCGATTCTAGCGGGAGATACAATGAGCAGTTCTTC. It is translated as CSADSSGRYNEQFF.